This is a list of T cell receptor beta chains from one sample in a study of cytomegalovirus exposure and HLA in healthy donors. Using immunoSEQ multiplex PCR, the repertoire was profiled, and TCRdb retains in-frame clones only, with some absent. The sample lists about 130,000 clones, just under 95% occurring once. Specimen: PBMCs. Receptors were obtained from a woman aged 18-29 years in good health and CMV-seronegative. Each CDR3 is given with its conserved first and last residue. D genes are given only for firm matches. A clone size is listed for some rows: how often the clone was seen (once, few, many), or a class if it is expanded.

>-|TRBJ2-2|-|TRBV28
CATDTANTGELFF
TGTGCCACCGATACAGCGAACACCGGGGAGCTGTTTTTT
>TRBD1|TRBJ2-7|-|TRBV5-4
CASSPAGTGGNYEQYF
TGTGCCAGCAGCCCCGCCGGGACAGGGGGCAACTACGAGCAGTACTTC
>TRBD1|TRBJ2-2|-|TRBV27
CASSSGTANTGELFF
TGTGCCAGCAGTTCCGGGACAGCGAACACCGGGGAGCTGTTTTTT
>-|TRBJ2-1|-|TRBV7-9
CASSSTVYEQFF
TGTGCCAGCAGCTCCACGGTCTACGAGCAGTTCTTC
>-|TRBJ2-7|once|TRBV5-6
CASSLYNPYEQYF
TGTGCCAGCAGCTTGTACAACCCCTACGAGCAGTACTTC
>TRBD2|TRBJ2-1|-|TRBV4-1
CASSREGLAEYNEQFF
TGCGCCAGCAGCCGCGAGGGACTAGCGGAGTACAATGAGCAGTTCTTC
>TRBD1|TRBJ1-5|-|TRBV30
CAWSGQGNQPQHF
TGTGCCTGGAGTGGACAGGGGAATCAGCCCCAGCATTTT
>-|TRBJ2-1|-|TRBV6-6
CASSRQESSYNEQFF
TGTGCCAGCAGCCGACAGGAGAGCTCCTACAATGAGCAGTTCTTC
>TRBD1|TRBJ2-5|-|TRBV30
CAWTGGYETQYF
TGTGCCTGGACAGGGGGCTACGAGACCCAGTACTTC
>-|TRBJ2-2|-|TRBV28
CASSWGQTGELFF
TGTGCCAGCAGTTGGGGCCAGACCGGGGAGCTGTTTTTT
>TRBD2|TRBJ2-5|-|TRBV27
CASSSIAGAGETQYF
TGTGCCAGCAGTTCGATAGCGGGAGCGGGAGAGACCCAGTACTTC